This T cell receptor beta chain was identified during a study of T cell responses to AZD1222 COVID-19 vaccine. Study findings and constraints: Possibly, clonal diversity was underestimated; donors were largely white British and included more females.

Analyses pooled second doses at about 4 or about 12 weeks. Details on this clone: Its target is not known.

Deletions cut 0 bases from V and 0 bases from J, with 10 bases between. CDR3 size: 16 residues. Germline values: CDR1 KGHSH, CDR2 LQKENI. Method: immunoSEQ multiplex PCR; TCRdb's copy keeps in-frame clones and lacks some. This table holds around 150,000 clones, 80% to 95% found once. The clonotype originates from an adult who received the AZD1222 COVID-19 vaccine. Sequencing was performed on peripheral blood, taken 28 days after the second AZD1222 dose. This chain uses TRBV18 with TRBJ2-3, with D possibly TRBD2 on 5 matching bases. CDR3 DNA: TGTGCCAGCTCACCACCCCGGGGAAGGAGCACAGATACGCAGTATTTT. It is translated as CASSPPRGRSTDTQYF.